The 24 T cell receptor beta chains presented below share a single source sample, sequenced in a study of CD8+CD57+ T cells in acquired aplastic anemia. Researchers used genomic DNA as the template to profile TCR beta VDJ and CDR3. TCRdb re-derived calls from the reads in MiXCR, one entry per CDR3 protein. The repertoire holds 75,000 to 80,000 distinct CDR3 sequences, with just over 70% as singletons. The authors sequenced patients whose flow cytometry had shown CD8+CD57+ cell expansion. Input material: sorted CD4+, CD8+, or CD8+CD57+ T cells (not recorded which) from PBMCs. The receptors shown here come from a human donor with aplastic anemia.

V is TRBV7-8 and J is TRBJ2-7; no clear D. The CDR3 is made up of 14 amino acids. Germline V gene lookup returns CDR1 SGHVS and CDR2 FQNEAQ. Trimming cost V 5 bases and J 3 bases, with 14 bases left between them. The CDR3 protein is CASSVGTQVYEQYF. Here the CDR3 DNA reads TGTGCCAGCAGCGTAGGAACACAAGTCTACGAGCAGTACTTC.

The genes are TRBV2 and TRBJ1-3; D gene ambiguous. Germline CDR1 reads SNHLY; CDR2 reads FYNNEI. The CDR3 has 17 amino acids. V was cut by 6 bases and J by 3 bases, with 21 bases left in between. The CDR3 region has the DNA TGTGCCAGCAGGCCTATCATAGGCGTGGTGGGTGGAAACACCATATATTTT. Protein: CASRPIIGVVGGNTIYF.

This clonotype has more than one count but fewer than ten. The chain is built from TRBV28 and TRBJ2-5; TRBD2 matches at 7 bases. Trimming removed 5 bases from V and 0 bases from J; junction bases left unmatched: 6. Germline CDR1 and CDR2: MDHEN and SYDVKM. This CDR3 spans 15 amino acids. The CDR3 sequence is CASSGLTSDQETQYF. In nucleotides, the CDR3 is TGTGCCAGCAGTGGGCTTACTAGCGACCAAGAGACCCAGTACTTC.

In this sample, this clonotype turned up once. The CDR3 sequence: CSARDQSGGREQYF. The DNA for the CDR3 is TGCAGTGCTAGAGATCAGTCGGGGGGACGCGAGCAGTACTTC. This chain connects TRBV20-1 to TRBJ2-7, with 7 bases matching TRBD2. Germline lookup yields CDR1 DFQATT and CDR2 SNEGSKA (reference sequence). CDR3 size: 14 residues. The V segment lost 0 bases and the J segment 6 bases; nucleotides outside the gene matches: 8.

The chain carries TRBV7-9 and TRBJ2-2; no clear D gene. Germline V lookup: CDR1 SEHNR, CDR2 FQNEAQ (reference sequence). Trimming took 2 bases from V and 5 from J, leaving 12 bases between them. This CDR3 has 15 residues. Here the CDR3 reads CASSLQPAGTGELFF. Written as DNA, the CDR3 is TGTGCCAGCAGCTTACAGCCGGCCGGGACCGGGGAGCTGTTTTTT.

As concerns this clonotype: The conserved phenylalanine or tryptophan is not found at the CDR3 terminus, so this likely reflects a read error. The V and J genes are TRBV5-1 and TRBJ1-2; 7 positions agree with TRBD1. The CDR3 sequence is 15 residues long. After removal of 4 bases from V and 0 bases from J, the junction contained 6 bases not matched to a gene. Per the germline V gene, CDR1 is SGHRS and CDR2 is YFSETQ. The CDR3 is CASSLRDSPNYGYTS. DNA for the CDR3: TGCGCCAGCAGCCTACGGGACAGCCCTAACTATGGCTACACCTCC.

The chain has TRBV25-1 and TRBJ2-1, with a weak D call TRBD2 (6 bases). With 4 bases removed from V and 0 bases from J, the gap between germline ends came to 19 bases. The V gene's germline CDR1 is MGHDK and CDR2 SYGVNS. The CDR3 totals 18 residues. The CDR3: CASSGTVADSSSYNEQFF. DNA for the CDR3: TGTGCCAGCAGTGGGACCGTAGCGGACTCGAGCTCCTACAATGAGCAGTTCTTC.

The CDR3 nucleotides read TGTGCCATCAGTGAGTCCCGAGGTAATCAGCCCCAGCATTTT. This codes for CAISESRGNQPQHF. V usage is TRBV10-3 and J usage is TRBJ1-5; D ambiguous. The CDR3 loop spans 14 amino acids. Germline V gene sequence: CDR1 ENHRY, CDR2 SYGVKD. V lost 0 bases to trimming and J lost 4 bases, with 7 bases between them.

In its sample, this clonotype was seen a few times. This chain links TRBV15 with TRBJ1-6, with TRBD1 as a possible D gene (5 bases). With 0 bases removed from V and 7 bases from J, the gap between germline ends came to 10 bases. The germline CDR1 and CDR2 sequences are LNHNV and YYDKDF (reference sequence). This CDR3 comprises 15 residues. The CDR3 here is CATSRDSGTNSPLHF. CDR3 coding DNA: TGTGCCACCAGCAGAGATTCGGGGACGAATTCACCCCTCCACTTT.

The CDR3 loop is CASSPRDEPETQYF. The CDR3 nucleotides are TGTGCCAGCAGCCCCCGGGACGAGCCAGAGACCCAGTACTTC. The V and J genes are TRBV9 and TRBJ2-5, with D tentatively TRBD1 or TRBD2 (5 bases each). CDR1 is SGDLS and CDR2 is YYNGEE in the germline V gene. The ends were cut back, 4 bases at V and 4 bases at J, with 14 bases in the middle. This CDR3 contains 14 residues.

The chain has TRBV15 and TRBJ1-1; D is possibly TRBD1 (5 bases). Germline loops: CDR1 LNHNV, CDR2 YYDKDF (reference sequence). V was cut by 2 bases and J by 5 bases, with 12 bases left in between. CDR3 size: 14 residues. In DNA form, the CDR3 reads TGTGCCACCAGCAGACAAGGGGCTCGTACTGAAGCTTTCTTT. Residues: CATSRQGARTEAFF.

The genes are TRBV20-1 and TRBJ2-4, with 7 positions matching TRBD2. The germline CDR1 and CDR2 sequences are DFQATT and SNEGSKA (reference sequence). Trimming took 3 bases from V and 3 from J; bases not matched to a gene: 8. CDR3 length equals 15 residues. The CDR3 protein is CSASGGAGLKNIQYF. The CDR3 DNA sequence: TGCAGTGCTAGTGGGGGAGCGGGACTCAAAAACATTCAGTACTTC.

The sample holds one count of this clonotype. The chain employs TRBV7-2 and TRBJ2-7; no firm D call. This CDR3 contains 13 residues. Germline V lookup: CDR1 SGHTA, CDR2 FQGNSA. V was clipped by 4 bases and J by 7 bases, with 14 bases between them. The CDR3 here is CASSSRPSSEQYF. The CDR3 coding sequence is TGTGCCAGCAGCTCCCGACCCTCATCGGAGCAGTACTTC.

The J gene is TRBJ2-1, the V gene TRBV10-3; D may correspond to TRBD1 or TRBD2 (5 bases each). V was clipped by 2 bases and J by 0 bases, with 11 bases between them. The CDR3 loop spans 16 amino acids. Germline V gives CDR1 ENHRY, CDR2 SYGVKD. CDR3 sequence reads: CAISEPSGTSYNEQFF. The DNA for the CDR3 is TGTGCCATCAGTGAGCCGTCGGGGACCTCCTACAATGAGCAGTTCTTC.

This clonotype was counted a few times. The J gene is TRBJ1-1, the V gene TRBV2; no clear D gene. Germline-derived CDR1 and CDR2 are SNHLY and FYNNEI. Trimming took 1 base from V and 6 from J, leaving 6 bases between them. The CDR3 sequence is 12 residues long. The CDR3 DNA is TGTGCCAGCAGTGAAGGGAGATCTGAAGCTTTCTTT. It translates to CASSEGRSEAFF.

V is TRBV19 and J is TRBJ1-2, with D possibly being TRBD1 (6 bases). The CDR3 runs 15 residues. Germline CDR1 reads LNHDA; CDR2 reads SQIVND (reference sequence). The V end was cut by 6 bases, the J end by 5 bases, with 19 bases between. CDR3 DNA: TGTGCCAGTAGGAGTACAGGGTATAGTAGGTATGGCTACACCTTC. Protein: CASRSTGYSRYGYTF. The whole variable domain, remainder taken from reference TRBV19 and TRBJ1-2, is DGGITQSPKYLFRKEGQNVTLSCEQNLNHDAMYWYRQDPGQGLRLIYYSQIVNDFQKGDIAEGYSVSREKKESFPLTVTSAQKNPTAFYLCASRSTGYSRYGYTFGSGTRLTVV.

This clonotype came up many times. The chain carries TRBV27 and TRBJ2-7; 7 bases align to TRBD2. The CDR3 extends over 14 amino acids. CDR1 is MNHEY and CDR2 is SMNVEV in the germline V gene (reference sequence). V trimming: 6 bases; J trimming: 7 bases; junction bases outside the gene matches: 12. The CDR3, as DNA: TGTGCCAGCAGCCGGGGACTATTAGCGAGGGAGCAGTACTTC. It specifies CASSRGLLAREQYF.

The chain joins TRBV20-1 to TRBJ2-2, with 8 bases aligning to TRBD1. CDR3 length: 15 residues. Trimming at V came to 2 bases and at J to 1 base, leaving 3 bases not matched to a gene. Germline V gene data show CDR1 as DFQATT and CDR2 as SNEGSKA (reference sequence). In DNA form, the CDR3 reads TGCAGTGCTAGACGCGGACAGGGGAACACCGGGGAGCTGTTTTTT. Its protein is CSARRGQGNTGELFF.

V and J are TRBV24-1 and TRBJ2-1; D may match TRBD1 or TRBD2 (5 bases each). The germline gives CDR1 KGHDR, CDR2 SFDVKD. With 1 base removed from V and 5 bases from J, the gap between germline ends came to 11 bases. This CDR3 is built from 15 residues. The CDR3 DNA reads TGTGCCACCAGTGATTTAAAGAGGGGTGACAATGAGCAGTTCTTC. Translation: CATSDLKRGDNEQFF.

This clonotype is a singleton in its sample. This chain's CDR3 is CASSARDRATGNTIYF. The CDR3 coding sequence is TGTGCCAGCAGCGCCCGGGACAGGGCAACTGGAAACACCATATATTTT. This chain uses TRBV9 with TRBJ1-3; 9 positions agree with TRBD1. Trimming cost V 3 bases and J 2 bases; bases outside gene matches: 6. Germline V gene lookup returns CDR1 SGDLS and CDR2 YYNGEE. The CDR3 runs 16 residues. The full variable domain, in which reference TRBV9 and TRBJ1-3 provide the parts outside the CDR3, is DSGVTQTPKHLITATGQRVTLRCSPRSGDLSVYWYQQSLDQGLQFLIQYYNGEERAKGNILERFSAQQFPDLHSELNLSSLELGDSALYFCASSARDRATGNTIYFGEGSWLTVV.

This chain links TRBV24-1 with TRBJ2-3; a possible D gene is TRBD1 (5 bases). Trimming left V 1 base short and J 5 bases short, with 12 bases between. This CDR3 is built from 15 residues. The germline V gene encodes CDR1 KGHDR and CDR2 SFDVKD. CDR3 in DNA: TGTGCCACCAGTGATTTCTCGCCAGGGAAAGATACGCAGTATTTT. This encodes CATSDFSPGKDTQYF.

This clonotype was counted ten times or more. V usage is TRBV7-9 and J usage is TRBJ2-2; no definite D call. V was shortened by 4 bases and J by 3 bases, with 3 bases between the two germline ends. Germline assignment: CDR1 SEHNR and CDR2 FQNEAQ (reference sequence). The CDR3 is 12 amino acids. The CDR3 here is CASSSYTGELFF. DNA of the CDR3: TGTGCCAGCAGCTCTTACACCGGGGAGCTGTTTTTT.

Turning to this clonotype: At one end the junction does not follow the germline gene, possibly because of a read error. This rearrangement joins TRBV4-1 to TRBJ2-2, with D perhaps matching TRBD2 (6 bases). CDR1 is MGHRA and CDR2 is YSYEKL in the germline V gene. This CDR3 is built from 15 residues. DNA of the CDR3: TGCACCAGCACTAACGGAGGGCGCGTCACCGGGGAGCTGTTTTTT. Its translation: CTSTNGGRVTGELFF.

The chain joins TRBV2 to TRBJ1-2, with TRBD1 identical over 12 bases. The CDR3 is 14 residues long. The germline gives CDR1 SNHLY, CDR2 FYNNEI. The ends lost 6 bases at V and 8 bases at J; junction bases unmatched: 7. CDR3 sequence (DNA): TGTGCCAGCAGAGCGGGACAGGGGGCTGAAGGCTACACCTTC. Its translation is CASRAGQGAEGYTF. Filled out from reference TRBV2 and TRBJ1-2, the complete variable domain reads EPEVTQTPSHQVTQMGQEVILRCVPISNHLYFYWYRQILGQKVEFLVSFYNNEISEKSEIFDDQFSVERPDGSNFTLKIRSTKLEDSAMYFCASRAGQGAEGYTFGSGTRLTVV.